A selection of T cell receptor beta chains follows, all from one sample in a study of graft-versus-host responses after intestinal transplantation. Assay used: immunoSEQ multiplex PCR; TCRdb lists only in-frame clones, some missing. The table shows about 17,000 clones, with under 85% occurring only once. Source: ileum tissue, taken about 430 days after intestinal transplant. The receptors were gathered from a human patient who received an intestinal transplant, so some T cells may come from the graft donor. The CDR3 runs from the conserved cysteine through the conserved F or W. A D gene is named only where the DNA matches it firmly. A clone size is listed for some rows: how often the clone was seen (once, few, many), or a class if it is expanded.

d_gene	j_gene	abundance	v_gene	CDR3nt	CDR3aa
.	TRBJ1-1	few	TRBV5-5	TGTGCCAGCAGCTTGGAGGTGGGCCTAGGCACTGAAGCTTTCTTT	CASSLEVGLGTEAFF
.	TRBJ1-1	.	TRBV7-9	TGTGCCAGCAGCTTAGTATCCGGGGGCACTGAAGCTTTCTTT	CASSLVSGGTEAFF
TRBD1	TRBJ1-2	.	TRBV7-6	TGTGCCAGCAGCCCTGTAGGGACAGGGTTTGATGGCTACACCTTC	CASSPVGTGFDGYTF
.	TRBJ1-6	few	TRBV21-1	TGTGCCAGCAGCCCCGGGACATCCTCCTCACCCCTCCACTTT	CASSPGTSSSPLHF
.	TRBJ1-1	.	TRBV7-8	TGTGCCAGCAGCTTAGGGCGGACCTGGCGGGCTTTCTTT	CASSLGRTWRAFF
.	TRBJ1-1	.	TRBV9	TGTGCCAGCAGCCCCGGATCAGGGTTAGGGATGAACACTGAAGCTTTCTTT	CASSPGSGLGMNTEAFF
.	TRBJ1-6	.	TRBV6-1	TGTGCCAGCCTCTACCCGACGGGTTCACCCCTCCACTTT	CASLYPTGSPLHF
TRBD1	TRBJ1-1	.	TRBV5-1	TGCGCCAGCAGACCCGGGACAGGGAACACTGAAGCTTTCTTT	CASRPGTGNTEAFF
.	TRBJ2-3	few	TRBV27	TGTGCCAGCAGTTTATCGGCGACCAGGAGCACAGATACGCAGTATTTT	CASSLSATRSTDTQYF
.	TRBJ2-5	.	TRBV27	TGTGCCAGCAGTGTGACCGGGGCAGAAGAGACCCAGTACTTC	CASSVTGAEETQYF
TRBD1	TRBJ2-2	few	TRBV7-9	TGTGCCAGCGGGCGACAGGGGAACACCGGGGAGCTGTTTTTT	CASGRQGNTGELFF
TRBD1	TRBJ2-7	once	TRBV27	TGTGCCAGCAGTACGACAGGGGCCGCATTCTACGAGCAGTACTTC	CASSTTGAAFYEQYF
.	TRBJ2-3	.	TRBV5-5	TGTGCCAGCAGCCCGCTACAGGGTCCGAAAGATACGCAGTATTTT	CASSPLQGPKDTQYF
TRBD1	TRBJ1-2	.	TRBV19	TGTGCCAGTAGCCCAACGGACAGGCCGTATGGCTACACCTTC	CASSPTDRPYGYTF
.	TRBJ2-7	.	TRBV28	TGTGCCAGCAGTTTCCCAGGGGGGAGCCGCAGGGAGCAGTACTTC	CASSFPGGSRREQYF
.	TRBJ2-4	.	TRBV23-1	TGCGCCAGCATGTGCGAGACAGTAGCCAAAAACATTCAGTACTTC	CASMCETVAKNIQYF
TRBD2	TRBJ2-5	.	TRBV29-1	TGCAGCGTTGTTAAGGCGGGAGCGCAAGAGACCCAGTACTTC	CSVVKAGAQETQYF